The 28 T cell receptor beta chains below all came from one sample that was sequenced in a study of shared clonotypes between healthy human individuals. Cells designated naive CD8 were CD45RO-negative and were positively selected for CCR7, with terminally differentiated effector memory CD45RA+ cells excluded. Generated by immunoSEQ multiplex PCR, the TCRdb table keeps only in-frame clones and is missing some. The sample shows around 2,000,000 clones, over 85% of them seen only once. Sequencing used naive CD8+ T cells sorted from blood. The receptors were gathered from a young man in good health.

The chain employs TRBV30 and TRBJ2-7; 8 bases are a match to TRBD1. This CDR3 has 13 amino acids. The germline gives CDR1 GTSNPN, CDR2 SVGIG (reference sequence). Trimming removed 7 bases from V and 5 bases from J; junction bases left unmatched: 10. In nucleotides, the CDR3 is TGTGCCTCTGCGGACAGGGAAGAGCACGAGCAGTACTTC. Translating gives CASADREEHEQYF.

The V gene is TRBV9, the J gene TRBJ1-1; the match to TRBD1 covers 10 bases. Germline trimming cut 4 bases from V and 3 bases from J; bases unmatched to any gene: 6. The CDR3 is 15 amino acids. Germline V gene data show CDR1 as SGDLS and CDR2 as YYNGEE. Here the CDR3 reads CASSTEGTGDTEAFF. DNA for the CDR3: TGTGCCAGCAGCACAGAGGGGACAGGGGACACTGAAGCTTTCTTT.

About this clone itself: Within the sample, other DNA sequences also encode this same CDR3. The chain uses TRBV6-6 and TRBJ2-2, with D unclear. V lost 2 bases and J lost 6, with 4 bases in between. CDR3 length: 12 amino acids. Germline V lookup: CDR1 MNHNY, CDR2 SVGAGI (reference sequence). The DNA for the CDR3 is TGTGCCAGCAGTTACGGTCCCGGGGAGCTGTTTTTT. The encoded protein is CASSYGPGELFF.

The chain combines TRBV30 with TRBJ1-1; 8 positions agree with TRBD1. Unmatched junction bases numbered 6, after V lost 5 bases and J lost 4 bases. CDR1 is GTSNPN and CDR2 is SVGIG in the germline V gene (reference sequence). CDR3 length: 13 amino acids. The CDR3 bases are TGTGCCTGGGGGGGACAGGCGTTCACTGAAGCTTTCTTT. Protein: CAWGGQAFTEAFF.

The V call is TRBV13, the J call TRBJ2-7; 9 bases match TRBD1. CDR3 size: 15 residues. The V and J ends lost 4 bases and 2 bases, in that order; junction bases with no gene match: 6. Per germline, CDR1 PRHDT and CDR2 FYEKMQ (reference sequence). The CDR3 is CASSSTRQGAYEQYF. CDR3 nucleotides: TGTGCCAGCAGCTCAACAAGACAGGGGGCCTACGAGCAGTACTTC.

This clone was recorded once. The V and J genes are TRBV7-6 and TRBJ2-1; D is perhaps TRBD1 (6 bases). Per the germline V gene, CDR1 is SGHVS and CDR2 is FNYEAQ. The CDR3 totals 14 residues. Trimming shortened V by 4 bases and J by 4 bases, and 11 bases separated the two germline ends. The CDR3 coding sequence is TGTGCCAGCAGCTACAGGGCCACTTACAATGAGCAGTTCTTC. Encoded protein: CASSYRATYNEQFF.

The chain couples TRBV11-2 to TRBJ2-1; possible D gene TRBD2, 5 bases. The ends were cut back, 5 bases at V and 0 bases at J, with 14 bases in the middle. The germline gives CDR1 SGHAT, CDR2 FQNNGV. The CDR3 runs 16 residues. The CDR3: CASSTQSGSSYNEQFF. As DNA, the CDR3 is TGTGCCAGCAGCACCCAGTCGGGGAGCTCCTACAATGAGCAGTTCTTC.

The V call is TRBV2, the J call TRBJ1-1, with 10 nucleotides matching TRBD1. Trimming removed 4 bases from V and 0 bases from J; junction bases left unmatched: 11. The CDR3 length is 18 residues. CDR1 is SNHLY, CDR2 FYNNEI, per germline. The CDR3 bases are TGTGCCAGCAGTGGGATGGGACAGGGGTCACAAATGAACACTGAAGCTTTCTTT. Encoded protein: CASSGMGQGSQMNTEAFF.

This sequence joins TRBV27 and TRBJ2-7; possibly TRBD1 for D (6 bases). The CDR3 consists of 15 residues. The V and J ends lost 4 bases and 5 bases respectively, with 18 bases between them. Germline CDR1 MNHEY, CDR2 SMNVEV (reference sequence). The CDR3 sequence is CASSSPRTEPHEQYF. The CDR3 coding sequence is TGTGCCAGCAGTTCCCCCCGGACAGAACCCCACGAGCAGTACTTC.

The genes are TRBV2 and TRBJ2-3; TRBD2 matches at 13 bases. Per the germline V gene, CDR1 is SNHLY and CDR2 is FYNNEI. Germline trimming cut 7 bases from V and 6 bases from J; bases unmatched to any gene: 7. This CDR3 region has 15 residues. DNA for the CDR3: TGTGCCAGCACTAGACTAGCGGGAGGTCGTGATACGCAGTATTTT. Its protein is CASTRLAGGRDTQYF.

This chain links TRBV27 with TRBJ2-2; the match to TRBD2 covers 11 bases. Germline loops: CDR1 MNHEY, CDR2 SMNVEV (reference sequence). The CDR3 is 15 residues long. The J segment lost 6 bases and the V segment lost 3 bases, leaving 3 bases of the junction unmatched. The CDR3 spells CASSFLAGGSGELFF. CDR3 nucleotides: TGTGCCAGCAGTTTTCTAGCGGGAGGATCCGGGGAGCTGTTTTTT.

The genes are TRBV5-6 and TRBJ1-4; tentatively, D is TRBD1 (5 bases). The CDR3 runs 15 residues. Trimming shortened V by 3 bases and J by 5 bases, and 14 bases separated the two germline ends. CDR1 and CDR2 from the germline V gene are SGHDT and YYEEEE. DNA for the CDR3: TGTGCCAGCAGCTCCGGGGCCAGAGGGAATGAAAAACTGTTTTTT. It translates to CASSSGARGNEKLFF.

This chain connects TRBV7-9 to TRBJ2-1, with D hard to call. Germline loops: CDR1 SEHNR, CDR2 FQNEAQ (reference sequence). This CDR3 has 15 amino acids. V lost 5 bases to trimming and J lost 2 bases, with 13 bases between them. The CDR3 DNA is TGTGCCAGCAGCCAGAGGTCGAGCACCTACAATGAGCAGTTCTTC. This encodes CASSQRSSTYNEQFF.

The V and J genes are TRBV11-2 and TRBJ2-7, with a weak D call TRBD1 (5 bases). The germline V gene has CDR1 SGHAT and CDR2 FQNNGV. The CDR3 has 14 amino acids. V was shortened by 1 base and J by 3 bases, with 10 bases between the two germline ends. For the CDR3, the DNA is TGTGCCAGCAGCTTAGGACAGATATTCTACGAGCAGTACTTC. It translates to CASSLGQIFYEQYF.

V and J are TRBV15 and TRBJ2-7, with D possibly being TRBD2 (6 bases). The V gene's germline CDR1 is LNHNV and CDR2 YYDKDF (reference sequence). Deletions cut 3 bases from V and 3 bases from J, with 18 bases between. CDR3 size: 16 residues. CDR3 protein: CATSSLTGEDIYEQYF. CDR3 in DNA: TGTGCCACCAGCAGTCTTACGGGGGAAGATATCTACGAGCAGTACTTC.

The chain joins TRBV6-5 to TRBJ2-7; 9 positions match TRBD1. CDR1 is MNHEY and CDR2 is SVGAGI in the germline V gene. CDR3 length: 15 residues. V was clipped by 5 bases and J by 0 bases; unmatched bases: 5. CDR3 in DNA: TGTGCCAGCAGTCGGGACAGGGATAGCTCCTACGAGCAGTACTTC. This codes for CASSRDRDSSYEQYF.

J is TRBJ2-5 and V is TRBV29-1, with 7 positions matching TRBD2. V lost 2 bases to trimming and J lost 5 bases; unmatched junction nucleotides: 5. The germline CDR1 and CDR2 sequences are SQVTM and ANQGSEA. The CDR3 is 13 residues long. As DNA, the CDR3 is TGCAGCGTTGAAACTGGGGGGGGTGAGACCCAGTACTTC. As protein: CSVETGGGETQYF.

The CDR3 nucleotides are TGTGCCAGCAGCCCTCTAGTCCTTCAAGAGACCCAGTACTTC. This encodes CASSPLVLQETQYF. The chain couples TRBV7-8 to TRBJ2-5; the D is unclear. Germline V gene sequence: CDR1 SGHVS, CDR2 FQNEAQ. V lost 5 bases and J lost 2, with 12 bases in between. CDR3 length: 14 residues.

The chain carries TRBV4-3 and TRBJ2-1, with D uncertain. This CDR3 comprises 14 residues. Trimming removed 4 bases from V and 5 bases from J, with 12 bases in between. Germline CDR1 LGHNA, CDR2 YSLEER. CDR3 nucleotides: TGCGCCAGCAGCCGCTTAGAGCACAACAATGAGCAGTTCTTC. Translated: CASSRLEHNNEQFF.

As for this clone: In the same sample, other DNA sequences code for this CDR3. The rearrangement uses TRBV7-9 and TRBJ2-5; TRBD2 is a possible D gene (5 bases). The CDR3 is 13 amino acids. Trimming stripped 5 bases from V and 3 bases from J, with 10 bases between. Germline CDR1 SEHNR, CDR2 FQNEAQ (reference sequence). The CDR3 DNA reads as TGTGCCAGCAGCCCTTGGGGAGAAGAGACCCAGTACTTC. Residues: CASSPWGEETQYF.

J is TRBJ2-7 and V is TRBV2; the D is unclear. Germline CDR1 and CDR2: SNHLY and FYNNEI. The CDR3 consists of 13 residues. Trimming left V 1 base short and J 3 bases short, with 7 bases between. The CDR3 coding sequence is TGTGCCAGCAGTGAAGGTCCCCGCTACGAGCAGTACTTC. It codes for CASSEGPRYEQYF. The full variable domain, its missing parts supplied by reference TRBV2 and TRBJ2-7, is EPEVTQTPSHQVTQMGQEVILRCVPISNHLYFYWYRQILGQKVEFLVSFYNNEISEKSEIFDDQFSVERPDGSNFTLKIRSTKLEDSAMYFCASSEGPRYEQYFGPGTRLTVT.

The genes are TRBV6-5 and TRBJ2-6; no clear D gene. CDR3 size: 15 residues. CDR1 and CDR2 (germline): MNHEY, SVGAGI. Between the trimmed V and J ends, which lost 0 bases and 0 bases, there was a span of 3 bases. In DNA, the CDR3 is TGTGCCAGCAGTTACTCCCCCTCTGGGGCCAACGTCCTGACTTTC. Translation gives CASSYSPSGANVLTF.

The chain joins TRBV27 to TRBJ1-1; D is undetermined. The V end was cut by 6 bases, the J end by 3 bases, with 17 bases between. There are 15 residues in the CDR3. Per the germline V gene, CDR1 is MNHEY and CDR2 is SMNVEV (reference sequence). The CDR3 spells CASRTPWATDTEAFF. CDR3 nucleotide sequence: TGTGCCAGCAGAACCCCTTGGGCTACGGACACTGAAGCTTTCTTT.

Details on this clone: The sample has other DNA sequences that encode this CDR3 too. The chain carries TRBV27 and TRBJ1-5; TRBD1 might be the D (5 bases). Trimming took 5 bases from V and 3 from J, leaving 11 bases between them. The CDR3 is made up of 14 amino acids. In germline, CDR1 is MNHEY, CDR2 SMNVEV (reference sequence). The CDR3 loop reads CASSPGLLNQPQHF. In nucleotides, the CDR3 is TGTGCCAGCAGTCCGGGACTGCTCAATCAGCCCCAGCATTTT.

This chain uses TRBV19 with TRBJ2-2; D uncertain. V was pared by 3 bases and J by 4 bases, with 6 bases between. The CDR3 loop spans 13 amino acids. Germline V CDR1 and CDR2: LNHDA, SQIVND (reference sequence). In DNA, the CDR3 is TGTGCCAGTAGTATGTTGACCACCGGGGAGCTGTTTTTT. As protein: CASSMLTTGELFF.

This chain uses TRBV4-1 with TRBJ1-4; TRBD1 might be the D (6 bases). The length of the CDR3 is 16 residues. V lost 3 bases to trimming and J lost 8 bases, with 19 bases between them. Per germline, CDR1 MGHRA and CDR2 YSYEKL. DNA of the CDR3: TGCGCCAGCAGCCATGGCCTGGCGGCAGGGGTCGAAAAACTGTTTTTT. This codes for CASSHGLAAGVEKLFF.

The chain employs TRBV4-1 and TRBJ2-3; D might be TRBD2 (6 bases). CDR3 length: 16 residues. Germline V gives CDR1 MGHRA, CDR2 YSYEKL. V gave up 5 bases and J gave up 4 bases, with 19 bases separating them. The CDR3 coding sequence is TGCGCCAGCAGCGTCCGACTAGAAGGCTGGGCAGATACGCAGTATTTT. Amino acid sequence: CASSVRLEGWADTQYF.

This rearrangement joins TRBV4-1 to TRBJ1-4; D might be TRBD1 (5 bases). The germline gives CDR1 MGHRA, CDR2 YSYEKL. The CDR3 has 14 residues. The V and J ends lost 4 bases and 7 bases respectively, with 13 bases between them. The CDR3, as DNA: TGCGCCAGCAGCCTACAGGAGTCTAGTGAAAAACTGTTTTTT. Protein product: CASSLQESSEKLFF.